This T cell receptor beta chain derives from a study of blood T cell repertoires in COVID-19. Study background: Italy, Spain and the United States were the sources of the convalescent and acute COVID-19 samples.

Sequenced by immunoSEQ multiplex PCR; TCRdb stores in-frame clones only, minus some. The repertoire holds roughly 230,000 clones, roughly four fifths seen once, with approximately 4.8% in the top ten. V gave up 10 bases and J gave up 5 bases; unmatched junction bases: 9. The CDR3 is made up of 14 amino acids. Germline values: CDR1 LNHDA, CDR2 SQIVND (reference sequence). The sequence was obtained from a man aged 50-59 years with active or convalescent COVID-19. Sequencing was done on a sample of peripheral blood. The chain combines TRBV19 with TRBJ2-1, with TRBD1 matching 9 bases. The CDR3 DNA follows: TGTGCCACCCACCGGGACAGGGCCCACAATGAGCAGTTCTTC. Encoded protein: CATHRDRAHNEQFF. The full variable domain, rest sourced from reference TRBV19 and TRBJ2-1, is DGGITQSPKYLFRKEGQNVTLSCEQNLNHDAMYWYRQDPGQGLRLIYYSQIVNDFQKGDIAEGYSVSREKKESFPLTVTSAQKNPTAFYLCATHRDRAHNEQFFGPGTRLTVL.